This record looks at one TCR beta chain sequence and its context. Its antigen is currently unknown. It was with 60 Vbeta and 13 Jbeta primers that the PCR ran. Assay used: immunoSEQ multiplex PCR; TCRdb lists only in-frame clones, some missing. The sample yields roughly 140,000 clones, approximately 80% seen once. This entry belongs to a study of cytomegalovirus exposure and HLA in healthy donors. Findings and caveats of the study: Prior analysis indicated that the majority of TCR beta V segments exhibited productivity approximately 87% or approximately 30% of the time. Reportedly, fewer N-insertions than the approximately 700-donor mean appeared in an Asian-associated ancestry cluster in a later analysis. Clonal expansion was found to be greater in HLA-associated TCR beta chains than in equally common others in a later analysis.

Germline assignment: CDR1 MDHEN and CDR2 SYDVKM. V shed 7 bases, J shed 8 bases, and the junction held 13 bases outside the gene matches. The CDR3 spans 17 residues. The sequencing sample was made of PBMCs. This TCR came from a man under 40 in good health and CMV-seropositive. The chain carries TRBV28 and TRBJ2-1; 14 positions agree with TRBD2. The CDR3 DNA follows: TGTGCCAGCACAGAACGGGGGGGACTAGCGGGAGTCGATGAGCAGTTCTTC. Its translation is CASTERGGLAGVDEQFF.